A selection of T cell receptor beta chains follows, all from one sample in a study of cytomegalovirus exposure and HLA in healthy donors. Data came from immunoSEQ multiplex PCR; TCRdb stores just in-frame clones and leaves some out. The data show about 120,000 clones, with around nine tenths seen just once and about 2% held by the top ten. Sequencing input: PBMCs. The receptor source for this set is a woman younger than 35 in good health and CMV-seronegative. Both conserved end residues are trimmed from each CDR3. Each record gives: CDR3 length, clone size, J gene, V gene, CDR3 protein. Part of the rows lack a size; the others show once, few, many or a class for expanded clones.

cdr3_length: 12
clone_size: NA
j_call: TRBJ2-3
v_call: TRBV6-6
cdr3_aa: ASSPTGRADTQY

cdr3_length: 16
clone_size: once
j_call: TRBJ1-3
v_call: TRBV4-1
cdr3_aa: ASSQVHLQGRSGNTIY

cdr3_length: 9
clone_size: NA
j_call: TRBJ2-3
v_call: TRBV29-1
cdr3_aa: SVGDRGTQY

cdr3_length: 15
clone_size: once
j_call: TRBJ2-2
v_call: TRBV7-3
cdr3_aa: ASSPTSGGWGTGELF

cdr3_length: 14
clone_size: NA
j_call: TRBJ2-1
v_call: TRBV9
cdr3_aa: ASSVDASGSYNEQF

cdr3_length: 13
clone_size: NA
j_call: TRBJ2-1
v_call: TRBV10-3
cdr3_aa: AISGEREINNEQF

cdr3_length: 13
clone_size: NA
j_call: TRBJ2-4
v_call: TRBV15
cdr3_aa: ATSREFTTKNIQY

cdr3_length: 11
clone_size: NA
j_call: TRBJ2-7
v_call: TRBV27
cdr3_aa: ASNGRESYEQY

cdr3_length: 14
clone_size: NA
j_call: TRBJ1-2
v_call: TRBV19
cdr3_aa: ASTTRAVGDRSNPL

cdr3_length: 12
clone_size: NA
j_call: TRBJ2-7
v_call: TRBV5-4
cdr3_aa: ASSFNRDSYEQY

cdr3_length: 10
clone_size: NA
j_call: TRBJ2-7
v_call: TRBV19
cdr3_aa: ASSGDSYEQY

cdr3_length: 13
clone_size: NA
j_call: TRBJ1-4
v_call: TRBV5-4
cdr3_aa: ASSYDPGQYEKLF

cdr3_length: 12
clone_size: NA
j_call: TRBJ2-1
v_call: TRBV11-3
cdr3_aa: ASSLADSGNEQF

cdr3_length: 11
clone_size: once
j_call: TRBJ1-2
v_call: TRBV7-2
cdr3_aa: ASSPAGVWGYT

cdr3_length: 11
clone_size: NA
j_call: TRBJ2-3
v_call: TRBV25-1
cdr3_aa: ASSAQGGGTQY

cdr3_length: 11
clone_size: NA
j_call: TRBJ2-7
v_call: TRBV30
cdr3_aa: ALLGYSSYEQY

cdr3_length: 9
clone_size: NA
j_call: TRBJ2-1
v_call: TRBV20-1
cdr3_aa: SAMTSNEQF

cdr3_length: 13
clone_size: NA
j_call: TRBJ1-2
v_call: TRBV4-1
cdr3_aa: ASSRGQGLNYGYT

cdr3_length: 13
clone_size: NA
j_call: TRBJ2-5
v_call: TRBV4-1
cdr3_aa: ASSQLGTSAETQY

cdr3_length: 12
clone_size: NA
j_call: TRBJ2-7
v_call: TRBV15
cdr3_aa: ATSSVAGGYEQY

cdr3_length: 15
clone_size: NA
j_call: TRBJ2-2
v_call: TRBV11-2
cdr3_aa: ASSFLLGSANTGELF

cdr3_length: 15
clone_size: NA
j_call: TRBJ2-3
v_call: TRBV27
cdr3_aa: ASSPIPGQGISDTQY

cdr3_length: 13
clone_size: NA
j_call: TRBJ1-1
v_call: TRBV6-6
cdr3_aa: ASRPPDRQRSEAF

cdr3_length: 14
clone_size: once
j_call: TRBJ1-1
v_call: TRBV11-2
cdr3_aa: ASSLGLRTGVTEAF

cdr3_length: 12
clone_size: NA
j_call: TRBJ1-2
v_call: TRBV10-2
cdr3_aa: ASRGVGQDYGYT

cdr3_length: 12
clone_size: NA
j_call: TRBJ2-7
v_call: TRBV2
cdr3_aa: ASSERGASYEQY

cdr3_length: 16
clone_size: NA
j_call: TRBJ2-3
v_call: TRBV4-1
cdr3_aa: ASSHDPGDPSGVDTQY

cdr3_length: 11
clone_size: NA
j_call: TRBJ1-2
v_call: TRBV30
cdr3_aa: ARDVGTAYGYT

cdr3_length: 12
clone_size: NA
j_call: TRBJ2-1
v_call: TRBV10-2
cdr3_aa: ASSSGRFGDEQF

cdr3_length: 15
clone_size: NA
j_call: TRBJ2-1
v_call: TRBV6-1
cdr3_aa: ASSEVRSGSGYNEQF

cdr3_length: 13
clone_size: NA
j_call: TRBJ1-3
v_call: TRBV10-1
cdr3_aa: ASSDGRSSGNTIY

cdr3_length: 14
clone_size: NA
j_call: TRBJ2-3
v_call: TRBV6-4
cdr3_aa: ASSEVATGGPDTQY

cdr3_length: 12
clone_size: NA
j_call: TRBJ1-2
v_call: TRBV12-5
cdr3_aa: ASGPTGAGGGYT

cdr3_length: 11
clone_size: few
j_call: TRBJ2-7
v_call: TRBV7-6
cdr3_aa: ASSRSTGAEQY

cdr3_length: 13
clone_size: NA
j_call: TRBJ2-7
v_call: TRBV7-8
cdr3_aa: ASSYLGTTPTSLY

cdr3_length: 11
clone_size: few
j_call: TRBJ2-7
v_call: TRBV19
cdr3_aa: ASSMGQGYEQY

cdr3_length: 13
clone_size: once
j_call: TRBJ2-7
v_call: TRBV7-3
cdr3_aa: ASSPSSGSSYEQY

cdr3_length: 13
clone_size: NA
j_call: TRBJ2-1
v_call: TRBV29-1
cdr3_aa: SVEDVSQNYNEQF

cdr3_length: 12
clone_size: NA
j_call: TRBJ2-6
v_call: TRBV13
cdr3_aa: ASSSGSGANVLT

cdr3_length: 15
clone_size: NA
j_call: TRBJ2-7
v_call: TRBV11-2
cdr3_aa: ASSPGLAGGVIYEQY